The present TCR beta chain was sequenced within a study of blood T cell repertoires in COVID-19. Study-level information: Donors in the United States, Italy and Spain gave samples during acute or convalescent COVID-19. In each case, the material was cDNA or gDNA derived from T cells, B-cell-depleted T cells, or PBMCs.

In the source study's methods: Reference gene primer amplification gave estimated nucleated cell counts. The protocol was immunoSEQ multiplex PCR, while the TCRdb copy is restricted to in-frame clones and leaves out a portion. The V and J calls and clone size are taken from that table; D and trimming were inferred from the DNA. Of 25,000 to 35,000 clones in the sample, roughly nine tenths are singletons; the top ten hold roughly 5.7%. The receptor's source is a human donor in a cohort sampled during active COVID-19. The sample consisted of peripheral blood.

The CDR3: CAISGERDRWGYTF. The CDR3 coding sequence is TGTGCCATCAGTGGGGAAAGGGACAGGTGGGGCTACACCTTC. V usage is TRBV10-3 and J usage is TRBJ1-2; 8 bases match TRBD1. The germline V gene encodes CDR1 ENHRY and CDR2 SYGVKD. Trimming took 4 bases from V and 8 from J; bases not matched to a gene: 9. CDR3 length: 14 residues.